This TCR beta chain was found in a study of identical twins. Broader study findings: Twin sharing of out-of-frame TCR alpha was underestimated by models in monozygotic pairs. Abundant beta clonotypes from cord blood had fewer insertions, unlike memory repertoires, which showed none.

From the 5' RACE reads, TCRdb called clonotypes with MiXCR, one entry per CDR3 protein. The data contain about 280,000 distinct CDR3 sequences, about 8.3% of them singletons. This clonotype was seen repeatedly, ten times or more. No antigen is known for it. No donor was unhealthy or non-Caucasian. V gave up 4 bases and J gave up 8 bases, with 15 bases separating them. The CDR3 length is 14 residues. Germline lookup yields CDR1 LGHDT and CDR2 YNNKEL (reference sequence). Another study also made use of these data, one on yellow fever vaccine responses in identical twins.

This sequence was found in a woman between 18 and 30 years old in good health. The chain joins TRBV3-1 to TRBJ2-1, with D tentatively TRBD1 (5 bases). Specimen: memory (CD45RO+) T cells sorted from blood. In DNA, the CDR3 is TGTGCCAGCAGCCTTAGTCCCGAAGGGGATGAGCAGTTCTTC. This encodes CASSLSPEGDEQFF.